Below, 26 T cell receptor beta chains from the same sample are listed, as sequenced in a study of blood T cell repertoires in COVID-19. Sequencing used immunoSEQ multiplex PCR; TCRdb keeps in-frame clones, though not all of them. This sample has 250,000 to 350,000 clones, with 70% to 90% found just once. Sequenced sample: PBMCs or T cells enriched from blood (not recorded which). The receptors come from a woman aged 25 to 39 who had recovered from COVID-19.

The chain is built from TRBV19 and TRBJ1-2; unclear D gene. CDR1 LNHDA and CDR2 SQIVND come from the germline V gene (reference sequence). Trimming shortened V by 10 bases and J by 8 bases, and 20 bases separated the two germline ends. This CDR3 contains 13 residues. CDR3: CATQQSYQVGYTF. The CDR3 region has the DNA TGTGCCACCCAACAGAGCTACCAAGTCGGCTACACCTTC.

The V call is TRBV7-2, the J call TRBJ2-2; 7 nucleotides line up with TRBD2. This CDR3 is built from 17 residues. Trimming removed 5 bases from V and 0 bases from J; junction bases left unmatched: 9. CDR1 is SGHTA and CDR2 is FQGNSA in the germline V gene. Here the CDR3 DNA reads TGTGCCAGCAGCGCCCCGACGGGACTAACGAACACCGGGGAGCTGTTTTTT. The encoded protein is CASSAPTGLTNTGELFF.

The chain recombines TRBV28 with TRBJ1-2, with 7 bases identical to TRBD1. The trim removed 11 bases at V and 8 bases at J, leaving 8 bases unmatched. CDR1 MDHEN and CDR2 SYDVKM come from the germline V gene. The CDR3 extends over 11 amino acids. This CDR3 is CALQGSNGYTF. In nucleotides, the CDR3 is TGTGCCTTACAGGGGTCCAACGGCTACACCTTC.

V usage is TRBV12-5 and J usage is TRBJ1-5; D is unresolved. Deletions cut 6 bases from V and 2 bases from J, with 14 bases between. Germline CDR1 reads LGHNT; CDR2 reads FRNRAP. This CDR3 comprises 15 residues. The CDR3, as DNA: TGTGCTAGTGGCTTCGGAGCCCGTCGCAATCAGCCCCAGCATTTT. It encodes CASGFGARRNQPQHF.

V is TRBV4-3 and J is TRBJ1-6; perhaps TRBD1 as D (5 bases). CDR1 and CDR2 from the germline V gene are LGHNA and YSLEER. The CDR3 extends over 16 amino acids. V lost 0 bases and J lost 7, with 13 bases in between. DNA of the CDR3: TGCGCCAGCAGCCAAGAAAGAAGGGGCGTAAATTCACCCCTCCACTTT. Its translation is CASSQERRGVNSPLHF.

In its sample, this clone was seen once. This chain links TRBV6-2 or TRBV6-3 with TRBJ1-5, with a tentative D call TRBD1 (6 bases). Looked up from germline, CDR1 is MNHEY and CDR2 is SVGEGT. Trimming removed 5 bases at V and 7 bases at J, with 15 bases between. The CDR3 has 14 residues. The DNA of the CDR3 is TGTGCCAGCAGTCGGAGGGGGGAGGGACAGCCCCAGCATTTT. Translating it yields CASSRRGEGQPQHF.

As DNA, the CDR3 is TGTGCCAGCAGCCAAGAGACTAGCGGGGGAATAGATGAGCAGTTCTTC. Amino acid sequence: CASSQETSGGIDEQFF. The rearrangement joins TRBV4-2 to TRBJ2-1; 12 positions match TRBD2. After removal of 0 bases from V and 8 bases from J, the junction contained 5 bases not matched to a gene. The germline gives CDR1 LGHNA, CDR2 YNFKEQ. The CDR3 contains 16 residues.

The V and J genes are TRBV27 and TRBJ1-5; D call uncertain. Per germline, CDR1 MNHEY and CDR2 SMNVEV (reference sequence). Trimming removed 2 bases from V and 5 bases from J, with 7 bases in between. The CDR3 is 13 residues long. The DNA for the CDR3 is TGTGCCAGCAGTTTACTCAGCGATCAGCCCCAGCATTTT. It yields the protein CASSLLSDQPQHF.

This chain links TRBV27 with TRBJ1-5, with D tentatively TRBD1 (5 bases). CDR3 length: 14 residues. Per germline, CDR1 MNHEY and CDR2 SMNVEV (reference sequence). V lost 4 bases to trimming and J lost 4 bases, with 11 bases between them. This CDR3 reads CASSSARANQPQHF. CDR3 in DNA: TGTGCCAGCAGTTCGGCCAGGGCTAATCAGCCCCAGCATTTT.

This rearrangement joins TRBV7-9 to TRBJ2-7; 9 bases line up with TRBD1. From germline, CDR1 is SEHNR and CDR2 FQNEAQ (reference sequence). The V gene end was trimmed by 1 base and the J gene end by 2 bases; junction bases not matched to a gene: 6. There are 16 residues in the CDR3. CDR3 sequence reads: CASSLGGTGTPYEQYF. The DNA of the CDR3 is TGTGCCAGCAGCTTAGGGGGGACAGGGACCCCCTACGAGCAGTACTTC.

The V and J genes are TRBV7-2 and TRBJ1-1; TRBD1 might be the D (6 bases). CDR1 SGHTA and CDR2 FQGNSA come from the germline V gene. CDR3 length: 14 residues. Trimming took off 7 bases at V and 7 bases at J, with 19 bases between the two ends. The CDR3, as DNA: TGTGCCAGCACTGTACGAGCGGGACAAGATGAAGCTTTCTTT. Protein sequence: CASTVRAGQDEAFF.

The chain employs TRBV2 and TRBJ2-5; possibly TRBD1 for D (6 bases). CDR3 size: 14 residues. CDR1 is SNHLY and CDR2 is FYNNEI in the germline V gene. The V gene lost 4 bases and the J gene lost 5 bases, with 14 bases spanning the gap. The CDR3 is CASSGTVAGETQYF. In DNA form, the CDR3 reads TGTGCCAGCAGTGGGACAGTGGCCGGGGAGACCCAGTACTTC.

The V gene is TRBV2, the J gene TRBJ2-1; 12 bases agree with TRBD1. The CDR3 loop spans 17 amino acids. Germline CDR1 is SNHLY and CDR2 is FYNNEI. Trimming took 1 base from V and 10 from J; bases not matched to a gene: 11. The CDR3 loop is CASSEEVTGQGAREQFF. CDR3 in DNA: TGTGCCAGCAGTGAAGAGGTGACGGGACAGGGGGCGCGGGAGCAGTTCTTC.

This chain joins TRBV11-2 and TRBJ1-5; TRBD1 matches at 8 bases. The V and J ends lost 6 bases and 3 bases, in that order; junction bases with no gene match: 7. The CDR3 covers 15 residues. CDR1 and CDR2 (germline): SGHAT, FQNNGV. Written as DNA, the CDR3 is TGTGCCAGCAGTCCTGACAGGGGTAACAATCAGCCCCAGCATTTT. This gives the protein CASSPDRGNNQPQHF.

This clone showed up just a few times. The rearrangement links TRBV10-3 to TRBJ1-1; 10 positions agree with TRBD1. Germline CDR1 is ENHRY and CDR2 is SYGVKD. V shed 8 bases, J shed 5 bases, and the junction held 11 bases outside the gene matches. CDR3 length equals 15 residues. DNA for the CDR3: TGTGCCATCTCGACCGGGACAGGGGCGAGAACTGAAGCTTTCTTT. It encodes CAISTGTGARTEAFF.

The rearrangement links TRBV7-2 to TRBJ2-3; 12 bases agree with TRBD2. There are 17 residues in the CDR3. The V and J ends lost 4 bases and 0 bases, in that order; junction bases with no gene match: 5. Germline V gene data show CDR1 as SGHTA and CDR2 as FQGNSA. The CDR3 DNA sequence: TGTGCCAGCAGCTCGCTTCTAGCGGGGGGGAGCACAGATACGCAGTATTTT. It codes for CASSSLLAGGSTDTQYF.

For this clone: Other DNA sequences in the same sample also yield this CDR3. The rearrangement links TRBV5-1 to TRBJ2-7, with D possibly being TRBD2 (6 bases). Germline CDR1 reads SGHRS; CDR2 reads YFSETQ. This CDR3 spans 15 amino acids. Trimming pared 0 bases from V and 0 bases from J, leaving 10 bases between. CDR3 amino acids: CASSLVQGGSYEQYF. CDR3 in DNA: TGCGCCAGCAGCTTGGTTCAGGGAGGCTCCTACGAGCAGTACTTC.

The CDR3 region is CASMDSSSYNEQFF. The CDR3 DNA sequence: TGTGCCAGCATGGACAGTAGCTCCTACAATGAGCAGTTCTTC. The chain couples TRBV6-5 to TRBJ2-1, with D perhaps TRBD1 (6 bases). The V end lost 7 bases, the J end lost 0 bases, and 10 bases lay between the germline ends. The germline V gene encodes CDR1 MNHEY and CDR2 SVGAGI. CDR3 length equals 14 residues.

The genes are TRBV11-2 and TRBJ2-5, with 7 bases aligning to TRBD2. The V gene's germline CDR1 is SGHAT and CDR2 FQNNGV. This CDR3 is 16 amino acids long. The J segment lost 6 bases and the V segment lost 1 base, leaving 11 bases of the junction unmatched. The CDR3 reads CASSLGATSAAKTQYF. CDR3 bases: TGTGCCAGCAGCTTAGGGGCCACTAGCGCAGCAAAGACCCAGTACTTC.

Turning to this clone: This sample also contains other DNA sequences that code for the same CDR3. V is TRBV7-3 and J is TRBJ1-2; the match to TRBD1 covers 9 bases. The CDR3 contains 13 residues. Trimming at V came to 4 bases and at J to 4 bases, leaving 1 base not matched to a gene. Germline assignment: CDR1 SGHTA and CDR2 FQGTGA. Here the CDR3 DNA reads TGTGCCAGCAGCTCGGGACAGGGCTATGGCTACACCTTC. Its protein is CASSSGQGYGYTF. Together with reference TRBV7-3 and TRBJ1-2, the CDR3 gives the full variable domain: GAGVSQTPSNKVTEKGKYVELRCDPISGHTALYWYRQSLGQGPEFLIYFQGTGAADDSGLPNDRFFAVRPEGSVSTLKIQRTERGDSAVYLCASSSGQGYGYTFGSGTRLTVV.

V gene TRBV7-6 combines with J gene TRBJ1-6; D not certain. Trimming took off 4 bases at V and 7 bases at J, with 11 bases between the two ends. This CDR3 is 14 amino acids long. Germline V gene lookup returns CDR1 SGHVS and CDR2 FNYEAQ. CDR3 loop: CASSYLSSNSPLHF. In nucleotides, the CDR3 is TGTGCCAGCAGCTACCTCAGTAGCAATTCACCCCTCCACTTT.

This clone was observed a few times. Other DNA sequences in this specimen translate into the identical CDR3. V usage is TRBV18 and J usage is TRBJ1-1; D might be TRBD1 (6 bases). The germline CDR1 and CDR2 sequences are KGHSH and LQKENI. Trimming cost V 3 bases and J 3 bases, with 11 bases left between them. The CDR3 loop spans 14 amino acids. CDR3 coding DNA: TGTGCCAGCTCACCCGGCGGGGGCCACACTGAAGCTTTCTTT. Translation gives CASSPGGGHTEAFF.

This sequence joins TRBV11-3 and TRBJ2-5; D is perhaps TRBD1 (5 bases). Germline loops: CDR1 SGHNT, CDR2 YENEEA. The CDR3 loop spans 15 amino acids. The germline V and J ends were trimmed by 5 bases and 4 bases, with 17 bases remaining between them. CDR3 bases: TGTGCCAGCAGCCCCGGTCTCGCACAGGTAGAGACCCAGTACTTC. Its translation is CASSPGLAQVETQYF.

The V gene is TRBV7-2, the J gene TRBJ1-6; 7 bases are shared with TRBD1. V was clipped by 7 bases and J by 7 bases; unmatched bases: 10. The CDR3 is 15 amino acids. In germline, CDR1 is SGHTA, CDR2 FQGNSA. The CDR3 is CASTKDRVQNSPLHF. The CDR3 DNA reads TGTGCCAGCACCAAAGACAGGGTGCAAAATTCACCCCTCCACTTT.

J is TRBJ1-2 and V is TRBV5-6, with D possibly matching TRBD1 (5 bases). CDR3 length: 12 residues. Trimming removed 5 bases from V and 4 bases from J, with 9 bases in between. Germline-derived CDR1 and CDR2 are SGHDT and YYEEEE. The CDR3 region has the DNA TGTGCCAGCAGATACAGGTCCTATGGCTACACCTTC. Its translation is CASRYRSYGYTF.

This clone was counted only a few times. The chain recombines TRBV6-5 with TRBJ2-3, with a tentative D call TRBD1 (5 bases). This CDR3 region has 13 residues. Trimming took off 4 bases at V and 4 bases at J, with 9 bases between the two ends. Germline V gene lookup returns CDR1 MNHEY and CDR2 SVGAGI. CDR3 protein: CASSLGVADTQYF. The CDR3 nucleotides are TGTGCCAGCAGTTTAGGGGTCGCAGATACGCAGTATTTT.